These T cell receptor beta chains were read from a single sample in a study of blood T cells in healthy people across ages. MiXCR, applied by TCRdb to the 5' RACE reads, yields one record per CDR3 protein. Among under 850,000 distinct CDR3 sequences, roughly 35% were seen once, and the ten largest hold roughly 13%. The specimen was blood. The receptors shown here come from a man aged 18 to 30 in good health. Each CDR3 is given with its conserved first and last residue. A D gene is named only where the DNA matches it firmly. Only some rows state a clone size, as once, few, many or a class for expanded clones.

TRBD1 | TRBJ2-7 | - | TRBV20-1 | TGCAGTGCTATGGGACAGGGCTCCAACGAGCAGTACTTC | CSAMGQGSNEQYF
- | TRBJ1-4 | few | TRBV12-3/TRBV12-4 | TGTGCCAGCAGTTCTGTCGGGACGGGGAATGAAAAACTGTTTTTT | CASSSVGTGNEKLFF
- | TRBJ2-1 | - | TRBV10-3 | TGTGCCATCAGGAGCTACAATGAGCAGTTCTTC | CAIRSYNEQFF
- | TRBJ1-5 | few | TRBV20-1 | TGCAGTGCTAGAGATCCCGGACAATACAATCAGCCCCAGCATTTT | CSARDPGQYNQPQHF
- | TRBJ1-1 | few | TRBV14 | TGTGCCAGCAGCCAAAATTGGGGAATCGGAGCGGACACTGAAGCTTTCTTT | CASSQNWGIGADTEAFF
- | TRBJ2-3 | many | TRBV20-1 | TGCAGTGCTAGTGTGGGGGTTGGAGATACGCAGTATTTT | CSASVGVGDTQYF
TRBD2 | TRBJ2-3 | few | TRBV3-1 | TGTGCCAGCAGCCAAGGGGCTAGCGGGGGGACAAATACGCAGTATTTT | CASSQGASGGTNTQYF
- | TRBJ2-1 | - | TRBV12-3/TRBV12-4 | TGTGCCAGCACCTTCATGGACAATGAGCAGTTCTTC | CASTFMDNEQFF
TRBD2 | TRBJ2-1 | - | TRBV5-4 | TGTGCCAGCAGCCCCGGGGTAGCGGGGGGGAGCTCCTACAATGAGCAGTTCTTC | CASSPGVAGGSSYNEQFF
TRBD1 | TRBJ1-5 | - | TRBV7-9 | TGTGCCAGCAGCTTAACAGGGGCGGGGCAGCCCCAGCATTTT | CASSLTGAGQPQHF
- | TRBJ2-3 | many | TRBV11-2 | TGTGCCAGCAGCTTGGGGGATTGGATCTTATCAGATACGCAGTATTTT | CASSLGDWILSDTQYF
- | TRBJ2-1 | - | TRBV20-1 | TGCAGTGCTAGAGATCTGGAACGGGGGGCAACGGATGAGCAGTTCTTC | CSARDLERGATDEQFF
- | TRBJ2-5 | - | TRBV2 | TGTGCCAGCACCCGATCGGGGACGGGAGAGACCCAGTACTTC | CASTRSGTGETQYF
TRBD2 | TRBJ2-1 | few | TRBV7-2 | TGTGCCAGCAGCTTCCTAAGACTAGCGGGGGGCCTGAATGAGCAGTTCTTC | CASSFLRLAGGLNEQFF
- | TRBJ2-4 | many | TRBV4-3 | TGCGCCAGCAGCCTGGGACACGGCAAAAACATTCAGTACTTC | CASSLGHGKNIQYF
- | TRBJ2-6 | few | TRBV2 | TGTGCCAGCGAAGTCTCTGGGGCCAACGTCCTGACTTTC | CASEVSGANVLTF
- | TRBJ1-1 | - | TRBV6-4 | TGTGCCAGCAGTGAGCAGGAGGGCACTGAAGCTTTCTTT | CASSEQEGTEAFF
- | TRBJ1-2 | - | TRBV7-3 | TGTGCCAGCAGCCGGAAAGGACGGAGAAACTATGGCTACACCTTC | CASSRKGRRNYGYTF
- | TRBJ2-5 | - | TRBV9 | TGTGCCAGCAGCGCTCAGGCGGGGGAGACCCAGTACTTC | CASSAQAGETQYF
- | TRBJ2-4 | few | TRBV9 | TGTGCCAGCAGCGATGCTCTACACATTCAGTACTTC | CASSDALHIQYF
TRBD1 | TRBJ1-5 | - | TRBV20-1 | TGCAGTGCCTGGACAGGGACGGAGAATCAGCCCCAGCATTTT | CSAWTGTENQPQHF
TRBD2 | TRBJ2-7 | few | TRBV2 | TGTGCCAGCAGCCTAGGACTAGGCTCATACGAGCAGTACTTC | CASSLGLGSYEQYF
TRBD1 | TRBJ1-1 | few | TRBV5-1 | TGCGCCAGCAGCTTGTCCCCACAGGGGGCTATGAACACTGAAGCTTTCTTT | CASSLSPQGAMNTEAFF
- | TRBJ1-2 | - | TRBV20-1 | TGCAGTGCTCGCCGGGACCGCTATGGCTACACCTTC | CSARRDRYGYTF
- | TRBJ1-5 | few | TRBV12-3/TRBV12-4 | TGTGCCAGCAGTTATCAGGGGATAAGCAATCAGCCCCAGCATTTT | CASSYQGISNQPQHF
TRBD1 | TRBJ2-3 | few | TRBV9 | TGTGCCAGCAGCGTAGGGGACAGCAGCGATACGCAGTATTTT | CASSVGDSSDTQYF
- | TRBJ1-1 | few | TRBV4-2 | TGTGCCAGCAGCCAAGATCGGGGGGTCATTTCGAACACTGAAGCTTTCTTT | CASSQDRGVISNTEAFF
- | TRBJ2-7 | - | TRBV10-3 | TGTGCCATCAGTGGGCAGAACTCCTCCGAGCAGTACTTC | CAISGQNSSEQYF
- | TRBJ1-1 | - | TRBV9 | TGTGCCAGCAGCCCGGAGGGCCGTATGGACACTGAAGCTTTCTTT | CASSPEGRMDTEAFF
TRBD1 | TRBJ2-7 | - | TRBV7-2 | TGTGCCAGCAGCTTTAACAGGGGCCCCGAGCAGTACTTC | CASSFNRGPEQYF
- | TRBJ2-1 | once | TRBV25-1 | TGTGCCAGCAGTAATGGACTCGGGGATTTCAATGAGCAGTTCTTC | CASSNGLGDFNEQFF
- | TRBJ2-3 | - | TRBV5-1 | TGCGCCAGCAGCTTGGTGGGGCAGGGGAATCAGCCCCAGTATTTT | CASSLVGQGNQPQYF
- | TRBJ1-5 | - | TRBV6-2/TRBV6-3 | TGTGCCAGCAGTTACTCCTACAGTGACAATCAGCCCCAGCATTTT | CASSYSYSDNQPQHF
TRBD1 | TRBJ2-7 | - | TRBV6-1 | TGTGCCAGCAGAGGAGCGGACAGGGCCAATAACCCAATCGTAGCCTACAATGAGCAGTACTTC | CASRGADRANNPIVAYNEQYF
- | TRBJ2-1 | few | TRBV5-1 | TGCGCCAGCAGCCAAGACGTAGGGCTGCTTAGCTCCTACAATGAGCAGTTCTTC | CASSQDVGLLSSYNEQFF
- | TRBJ2-4 | - | TRBV6-1 | TGTGCCAGCAGGATGGATCGCGATCGAATGGACATTCAGTACTTC | CASRMDRDRMDIQYF
TRBD1 | TRBJ1-2 | - | TRBV20-1 | TGCAGTGCTCGGGGACAGCACTACACCTTC | CSARGQHYTF
- | TRBJ1-6 | few | TRBV27 | TGTGCCAGCAGCTACCTCACCGGGACCGAACCAACAAGGGATTCACCCCTCCACTTT | CASSYLTGTEPTRDSPLHF
- | TRBJ2-1 | few | TRBV20-1 | TGCAGTTCCTACCCCTCTACCAGCTCCTACAATGAGCAGTTCTTC | CSSYPSTSSYNEQFF
- | TRBJ2-6 | few | TRBV9 | TGTGCCAGCAGCGTAGGTGTGGAGTACTCTGGGGCCAACGTCCTGACTTTC | CASSVGVEYSGANVLTF
TRBD1 | TRBJ2-7 | - | TRBV10-2 | TGCGCCAGCAGACAGGGGGCTGTCTACGAGCAGTACTTC | CASRQGAVYEQYF
TRBD2 | TRBJ2-3 | many | TRBV6-1 | TGTGCCAGCAGCTCACTAGCGGGGGGCCGAAAAAGAACAGATACGCAGTATTTT | CASSSLAGGRKRTDTQYF
- | TRBJ2-3 | - | TRBV3-1 | TGTGCCAGCAGCCGGGCTACCACAGATACGCAGTATTTT | CASSRATTDTQYF
- | TRBJ2-6 | few | TRBV28 | TGTGCCAGCAGTTTCGCCGGAGGGTTCTCTGGGGCCAACGTCCTGACTTTC | CASSFAGGFSGANVLTF
TRBD1 | TRBJ2-7 | few | TRBV2 | TGTGCCAGCAGTGCCGTCCCCGGGACAGGGCGGAACGAGCAGTACTTC | CASSAVPGTGRNEQYF
- | TRBJ2-7 | many | TRBV7-6 | TGTGCCAGCAGCCGGACCGGGGACCACGAGCAGTACTTC | CASSRTGDHEQYF
- | TRBJ1-5 | - | TRBV19 | TGTGCCATTGGGTCGAGTCAGCCCCAGCATTTT | CAIGSSQPQHF
- | TRBJ2-1 | few | TRBV30 | TGTGCCTGGAGTGCGGGCAGCTCCTACAATGAGCAGTTCTTC | CAWSAGSSYNEQFF